The present T cell receptor beta chain was sequenced within a study of blood T cell repertoires in COVID-19. The CDR3 is 13 amino acids. Looked up from germline, CDR1 is MGHRA and CDR2 is YSYEKL. V lost 0 bases, J lost 13 bases, and 3 bases stayed unmatched. Only in-frame clones appear in the TCRdb table, and some are missing; sequencing was by immunoSEQ multiplex PCR. The sample yields about 130,000 clones, 85% seen once. This clone has ten or more counts. The sequenced material came from peripheral blood. The genes are TRBV4-1 and TRBJ1-6; the match to TRBD1 covers 7 bases. This clonotype was obtained from a man at least 80 years old with active or convalescent COVID-19. This CDR3 is CASSQEAGGPLHF. In DNA form, the CDR3 reads TGCGCCAGCAGCCAAGAGGCAGGGGGGCCCCTCCACTTT.